These T cell receptor beta chains were read from a single sample in a study of T-cell memory formation after mild COVID-19. A single record per CDR3 protein comes from TCRdb applying MiXCR to the 5' RACE reads. Of about 560,000 distinct CDR3 sequences in the sample, about 18% were seen once. Sample: PBMCs or a T cell subset sorted from them (not recorded which). All receptors derive from an adult woman who had mild COVID-19 (a few samples of this study predate the infection). Cell type and time point are not known. CDR3s include the opening cysteine and the closing phenylalanine or tryptophan. The D gene is left open where the match is weak.

length: 16
D: TRBD2
J: TRBJ2-3
V: TRBV28
CDR3: CASSHHWTSATDTQYF

length: 14
D: .
J: TRBJ2-1
V: TRBV12-3/TRBV12-4
CDR3: CASSLQDGANEQFF

length: 16
D: TRBD1
J: TRBJ2-5
V: TRBV5-8
CDR3: CASSFGQGAEGETQYF

length: 15
D: TRBD1
J: TRBJ1-1
V: TRBV18
CDR3: CASSLLQGVNTEAFF

length: 14
D: .
J: TRBJ1-1
V: TRBV6-2/TRBV6-3
CDR3: CASSYTGFGTEAFF

length: 13
D: .
J: TRBJ1-1
V: TRBV27
CDR3: CASSFGRQAEAFF

length: 20
D: TRBD2
J: TRBJ2-1
V: TRBV7-2
CDR3: CASSLDFPGLAVSSYNEQFF

length: 12
D: .
J: TRBJ2-7
V: TRBV12-3/TRBV12-4
CDR3: CASSFGPYEQYF

length: 16
D: TRBD1
J: TRBJ2-2
V: TRBV12-3/TRBV12-4
CDR3: CASSLAQGANTGELFF

length: 13
D: .
J: TRBJ1-3
V: TRBV30
CDR3: CAWTHVSGNTIYF

length: 15
D: TRBD1
J: TRBJ2-1
V: TRBV2
CDR3: CASSVGTGWSNEQFF

length: 14
D: TRBD1
J: TRBJ2-7
V: TRBV12-3/TRBV12-4
CDR3: CASSLDRAPYEQYF

length: 14
D: TRBD1
J: TRBJ2-7
V: TRBV7-9
CDR3: CASSLEGAPREQYF

length: 13
D: TRBD2
J: TRBJ2-7
V: TRBV5-1
CDR3: CASSLGTSRKQYF

length: 10
D: .
J: TRBJ2-3
V: TRBV29-1
CDR3: CSARQDTQYF

length: 18
D: TRBD2
J: TRBJ2-5
V: TRBV15
CDR3: CATSRGLTSGRGQETQYF

length: 15
D: TRBD1
J: TRBJ2-2
V: TRBV7-9
CDR3: CARNRGVEDTGELFF

length: 13
D: .
J: TRBJ2-2
V: TRBV7-6
CDR3: CASSLTETGELFF

length: 14
D: .
J: TRBJ2-2
V: TRBV11-3
CDR3: CASSFQSLAGELFF

length: 13
D: .
J: TRBJ1-2
V: TRBV2
CDR3: CARAPHSDYGYTF

length: 12
D: .
J: TRBJ2-7
V: TRBV24-1
CDR3: CATSDLSGEQYF

length: 14
D: .
J: TRBJ1-6
V: TRBV6-2/TRBV6-3
CDR3: CASSRGSGNSPLHF

length: 14
D: TRBD1
J: TRBJ1-6
V: TRBV12-3/TRBV12-4
CDR3: CASSQGQRNSPLHF

length: 15
D: TRBD1
J: TRBJ1-1
V: TRBV11-2
CDR3: CASSSSDRGTTEAFF

length: 15
D: .
J: TRBJ1-1
V: TRBV20-1
CDR3: CSARDAPGEDTEAFF

length: 21
D: .
J: TRBJ1-5
V: TRBV24-1
CDR3: CATRILPNLGREENSNQPQHF

length: 12
D: .
J: TRBJ2-7
V: TRBV12-3/TRBV12-4
CDR3: CASSYPGGEQYF

length: 14
D: .
J: TRBJ2-6
V: TRBV6-6
CDR3: CASSYPGGANVLTF

length: 16
D: TRBD2
J: TRBJ2-1
V: TRBV15
CDR3: CATSGALAGDYNEQFF

length: 16
D: TRBD2
J: TRBJ2-2
V: TRBV27
CDR3: CASSLRLAGDPGELFF

length: 15
D: TRBD1
J: TRBJ1-1
V: TRBV5-1
CDR3: CASSFGDSTNTEAFF

length: 12
D: .
J: TRBJ2-5
V: TRBV20-1
CDR3: CSAGVIQETQYF

length: 15
D: .
J: TRBJ2-7
V: TRBV4-3
CDR3: CASSQDRDTSYEQYF

length: 13
D: TRBD2
J: TRBJ2-1
V: TRBV24-1
CDR3: CATSDTSGREQFF

length: 13
D: .
J: TRBJ2-7
V: TRBV4-1
CDR3: CASSQDRRYEQYF

length: 14
D: TRBD1
J: TRBJ1-2
V: TRBV7-2
CDR3: CASSLTGTARGYTF

length: 16
D: TRBD2
J: TRBJ2-1
V: TRBV7-3
CDR3: CASSLTVAGGPDEQFF

length: 12
D: TRBD1
J: TRBJ2-7
V: TRBV6-5
CDR3: CASRQGAFEQYF

length: 16
D: .
J: TRBJ2-5
V: TRBV4-3
CDR3: CASSQDSTVMLQTQYF

length: 15
D: TRBD1
J: TRBJ2-1
V: TRBV4-2
CDR3: CASSPAGQGASEQFF

length: 15
D: TRBD1
J: TRBJ1-2
V: TRBV12-3/TRBV12-4
CDR3: CASSLRTGGAGGYTF

length: 14
D: .
J: TRBJ2-4
V: TRBV2
CDR3: CASSGLSGANIQYF

length: 12
D: .
J: TRBJ2-7
V: TRBV5-1
CDR3: CASSFDSYEQYF

length: 16
D: TRBD2
J: TRBJ2-1
V: TRBV7-9
CDR3: CASSLARVAGRNEQFF

length: 14
D: TRBD1
J: TRBJ1-2
V: TRBV6-5
CDR3: CASSYRGRWNGYTF

length: 13
D: .
J: TRBJ1-1
V: TRBV6-5
CDR3: CASSTPLNTEAFF

length: 15
D: .
J: TRBJ2-5
V: TRBV7-2
CDR3: CASSLAPGLGETQYF

length: 12
D: .
J: TRBJ1-5
V: TRBV6-2/TRBV6-3
CDR3: CASSYVNQPQHF

length: 14
D: .
J: TRBJ2-1
V: TRBV5-5
CDR3: CASSNPGYYNEQFF